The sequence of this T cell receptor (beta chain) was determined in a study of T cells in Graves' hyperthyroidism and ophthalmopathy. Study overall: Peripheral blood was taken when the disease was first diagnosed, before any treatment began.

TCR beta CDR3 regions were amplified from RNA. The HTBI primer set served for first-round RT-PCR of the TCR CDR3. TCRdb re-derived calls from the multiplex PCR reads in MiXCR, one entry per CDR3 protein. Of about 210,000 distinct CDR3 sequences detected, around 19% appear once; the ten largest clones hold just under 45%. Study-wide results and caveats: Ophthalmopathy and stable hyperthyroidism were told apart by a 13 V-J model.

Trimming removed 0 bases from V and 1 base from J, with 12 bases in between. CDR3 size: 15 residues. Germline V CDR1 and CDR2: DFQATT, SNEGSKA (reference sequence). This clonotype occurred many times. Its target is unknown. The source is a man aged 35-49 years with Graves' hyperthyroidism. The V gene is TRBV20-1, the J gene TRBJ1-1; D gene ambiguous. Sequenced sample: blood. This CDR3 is CSARDLRISNTEAFF. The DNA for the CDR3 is TGCAGTGCTAGAGATCTGAGGATATCGAACACTGAAGCTTTCTTT.